The 20 T cell receptor beta chains below all came from one sample that was sequenced in a study of T cell changes during pregnancy in multiple sclerosis. Here immunoSEQ multiplex PCR was the method, and the copy in TCRdb shows in-frame clones only, minus some. The table lists roughly 110,000 clones, roughly nine tenths of them singletons. Specimen: peripheral blood, collected before pregnancy. The receptors derive from a female donor with multiple sclerosis, enrolled in a pregnancy study.

The chain employs TRBV7-2 and TRBJ2-7; 10 positions agree with TRBD2. J was trimmed by 6 bases and V by 3 bases; bases with no gene match: 14. Germline V lookup: CDR1 SGHTA, CDR2 FQGNSA. The CDR3 is made up of 17 amino acids. The CDR3 sequence: CASSFLVVAGGQGEQYF. In DNA form, the CDR3 reads TGTGCCAGCAGCTTCCTCGTAGTAGCGGGAGGCCAGGGCGAGCAGTACTTC.

The rearrangement links TRBV10-2 to TRBJ2-1; D is undetermined. Germline CDR1 reads WSHSY; CDR2 reads SAAADI. CDR3 length: 14 amino acids. The germline V and J ends were trimmed by 5 bases and 8 bases, with 16 bases remaining between them. CDR3 sequence (DNA): TGCGCCAGCAGTAGGCCCCCTAGTAACCATGAGCAGTTCTTC. As protein: CASSRPPSNHEQFF.

The rearrangement links TRBV28 to TRBJ2-7; 9 bases fit TRBD1. J lost 1 base, V lost 6 bases, and 7 bases had no gene match. CDR1 and CDR2 (germline): MDHEN, SYDVKM. The CDR3 loop spans 15 amino acids. The CDR3 is CASSKAGTGSYEQYF. The CDR3 DNA sequence: TGTGCCAGCAGCAAGGCCGGGACAGGGTCCTACGAGCAGTACTTC.

The J gene is TRBJ2-7, the V gene TRBV6-1, with 10 bases that match TRBD2. After removal of 1 base from V and 2 bases from J, the junction contained 8 bases not matched to a gene. This CDR3 comprises 17 residues. The germline V gene has CDR1 MNHNS and CDR2 SASEGT. CDR3 loop: CASSEGPLAGAAYEQYF. The DNA for the CDR3 is TGTGCCAGCAGTGAAGGTCCCCTAGCGGGGGCCGCCTACGAGCAGTACTTC.

This rearrangement joins TRBV6-1 to TRBJ1-5; no clear D gene. CDR3 size: 15 residues. V lost 1 base and J lost 2, with 9 bases in between. Germline-derived CDR1 and CDR2 are MNHNS and SASEGT. CDR3 DNA sequence: TGTGCCAGCAGTGAAGGCCCCAGCGGCAATCAGCCCCAGCATTTT. The encoded protein is CASSEGPSGNQPQHF.

The chain employs TRBV18 and TRBJ1-6; D gene ambiguous. Germline CDR1 reads KGHSH; CDR2 reads LQKENI. The CDR3 is 15 amino acids. The ends were cut back, 4 bases at V and 10 bases at J, with 17 bases in the middle. The CDR3 nucleotides are TGTGCCAGCTCACTAAATTTCGGAGAGTACTCACCCCTCCACTTT. As protein: CASSLNFGEYSPLHF.

The V call is TRBV7-3, the J call TRBJ2-3; possible D gene TRBD1, 6 bases. Trimming cost V 8 bases and J 3 bases, with 15 bases left between them. CDR1 is SGHTA and CDR2 is FQGTGA in the germline V gene. The CDR3 is made up of 14 amino acids. The CDR3 DNA reads TGTGCCAGCGGTAGGGGGAGAACGACAGATACGCAGTATTTT. It encodes CASGRGRTTDTQYF.

The chain recombines TRBV7-8 with TRBJ2-7; the D is unclear. The ends were cut back, 4 bases at V and 4 bases at J, with 5 bases in the middle. Germline V CDR1 and CDR2: SGHVS, FQNEAQ. The CDR3 contains 11 residues. This CDR3 is CASSYAYEQYF. The CDR3 coding sequence is TGTGCCAGCAGCTATGCGTACGAGCAGTACTTC.

The chain employs TRBV2 and TRBJ2-5; TRBD2 agrees at 8 bases. The CDR3 runs to 16 residues. The trim removed 7 bases at V and 2 bases at J, leaving 12 bases unmatched. Germline-derived CDR1 and CDR2 are SNHLY and FYNNEI. The CDR3 sequence is CASISRSGGRQETQYF. DNA for the CDR3: TGTGCCAGCATCTCCCGGAGCGGGGGACGTCAAGAGACCCAGTACTTC.

The CDR3 region has the DNA TGTGCCAGCGGAATACCGGGACAGGGTTCGGGCACCTTC. It translates to CASGIPGQGSGTF. V gene TRBV6-5 combines with J gene TRBJ1-2; 9 bases fit TRBD1. The CDR3 covers 13 residues. V lost 8 bases, J lost 13 bases, and 14 bases stayed unmatched. Per germline, CDR1 MNHEY and CDR2 SVGAGI.

This chain joins TRBV5-4 and TRBJ1-1, with TRBD1 matching 7 bases. CDR3 length equals 14 residues. J lost 1 base, V lost 4 bases, and 4 bases had no gene match. Germline CDR1 and CDR2: SGHNT and YYREEE (reference sequence). The CDR3, as DNA: TGTGCCAGCAGCCCCGGACAGGAGAACACTGAAGCTTTCTTT. This codes for CASSPGQENTEAFF.

The CDR3 nucleotides read TGTGCCAGCAGCTCGTTACCCCAGGGCTACGAGCAGTACTTC. Translating it yields CASSSLPQGYEQYF. The chain recombines TRBV7-6 with TRBJ2-7, with a weak D call TRBD1 (5 bases). V was pared by 4 bases and J by 3 bases, with 13 bases between. Germline values: CDR1 SGHVS, CDR2 FNYEAQ. The CDR3 is 14 residues long.

The chain uses TRBV5-6 and TRBJ2-1, with D possibly matching TRBD2 (6 bases). Per the germline V gene, CDR1 is SGHDT and CDR2 is YYEEEE. Trimming cost V 6 bases and J 3 bases, with 10 bases left between them. The CDR3 is 13 amino acids. The CDR3 sequence: CASNPTSYNEQFF. DNA for the CDR3: TGTGCCAGCAACCCGACTAGCTACAATGAGCAGTTCTTC.

This clone appeared once. The J gene is TRBJ2-7, the V gene TRBV4-1; a weak D match, TRBD2 (5 bases). Trimming took 2 bases from V and 4 from J, leaving 15 bases between them. This CDR3 is built from 15 residues. Germline V gene data show CDR1 as MGHRA and CDR2 as YSYEKL. The chain's CDR3 is CASSQPPSGSYEQYF. CDR3 nucleotide sequence: TGCGCCAGCAGCCAACCGCCCAGCGGATCTTACGAGCAGTACTTC.

V and J are TRBV9 and TRBJ2-1; 10 nucleotides match TRBD2. The germline V gene encodes CDR1 SGDLS and CDR2 YYNGEE. The CDR3 has 15 amino acids. V was pared by 4 bases and J by 4 bases, with 5 bases of the junction left unmatched. The chain's CDR3 is CASSTGLAAYNEQFF. CDR3 in DNA: TGTGCCAGCAGCACCGGACTAGCGGCTTACAATGAGCAGTTCTTC.

V gene TRBV6-1 combines with J gene TRBJ1-5, with D unresolved. The germline V and J ends were trimmed by 5 bases and 5 bases, with 13 bases remaining between them. CDR3 length: 14 amino acids. CDR1 MNHNS and CDR2 SASEGT come from the germline V gene. The CDR3 coding sequence is TGTGCCAGCAGTCTGAGGACGGGAGATCAGCCCCAGCATTTT. This gives the protein CASSLRTGDQPQHF.

The chain employs TRBV28 and TRBJ2-5; 12 bases agree with TRBD2. The trim removed 5 bases at V and 6 bases at J, leaving 16 bases unmatched. CDR1 MDHEN and CDR2 SYDVKM come from the germline V gene. The CDR3 spans 18 residues. CDR3 amino acids: CASSPTSGRGGMIKTQYF. Written as DNA, the CDR3 is TGTGCCAGCAGTCCGACTAGCGGGAGAGGGGGCATGATAAAGACCCAGTACTTC.

J is TRBJ1-6 and V is TRBV11-2; D gene uncertain. This CDR3 is built from 17 residues. From germline, CDR1 is SGHAT and CDR2 FQNNGV. Trimming removed 0 bases from V and 0 bases from J, with 9 bases in between. CDR3 sequence: CASSLDRGSSYNSPLHF. CDR3 DNA: TGTGCCAGCAGCTTAGATCGAGGGAGCTCCTATAATTCACCCCTCCACTTT.

The CDR3 DNA is TGCGCCAGCAGCCAAGAACGCGACGGAGGGGAGGCAACTAATGAAAAACTGTTTTTT. It specifies CASSQERDGGEATNEKLFF. This rearrangement joins TRBV4-3 to TRBJ1-4; TRBD1 is a possible D gene (5 bases). Germline lookup yields CDR1 LGHNA and CDR2 YSLEER. V was pared by 0 bases and J by 0 bases, with 17 bases between. CDR3 length equals 19 residues.

This clone was observed once. The rearrangement links TRBV6-5 to TRBJ2-1, with 7 bases fitting TRBD2. The CDR3 has 14 residues. In germline, CDR1 is MNHEY, CDR2 SVGAGI. With 10 bases clipped from V and 3 bases from J, the junction kept 9 bases outside the gene matches. This CDR3 is CATALGLLYNEQFF. CDR3 DNA: TGTGCCACCGCATTGGGACTACTCTACAATGAGCAGTTCTTC.